The T cell receptor beta chain described here comes from a study of T cell clonotyping in hematopoietic cell transplantation. This CDR3 has 16 residues. J was trimmed by 2 bases and V by 4 bases; bases with no gene match: 5. Germline CDR1 and CDR2: SGHRS and YFSETQ. A word on this clone: Antigen specificity is unknown.

Study results and limitations: After transplant, recipient diversity fell while pathologically expanded clonotypes grew through day 180. Without cell sorting, CD4 versus CD8 contributions remain unresolved.

Sequencing was performed with immunoSEQ multiplex PCR; in TCRdb, only in-frame clones are kept and a portion is missing. The sample lists some 2,900 clones, 60% to 85% occurring once. This sequence was found in a male patient in his sixties who had an allogeneic stem cell transplant, so T cells may come from the graft donor. Some clones in this sample may be carry-over from other donors' samples. Material: peripheral blood mononuclear cells, obtained 180 days after allogeneic stem cell transplant. The rearrangement joins TRBV5-1 to TRBJ2-5, with 13 nucleotides matching TRBD2. The chain's CDR3 is CASSPGLAGRQETQYF. As DNA, the CDR3 is TGCGCCAGCAGCCCGGGACTAGCGGGGAGACAAGAGACCCAGTACTTC. Looking up the rest from reference TRBV5-1 and TRBJ2-5 gives the full variable domain: KAGVTQTPRYLIKTRGQQVTLSCSPISGHRSVSWYQQTPGQGLQFLFEYFSETQRNKGNFPGRFSGRQFSNSRSEMNVSTLELGDSALYLCASSPGLAGRQETQYFGPGTRLLVL.